This note documents a single TCR beta chain sequence. The sample originates from a study of blood T cell repertoires in COVID-19. Study summary: Collection of acute and convalescent COVID-19 samples took place in the United States, Italy and Spain.

Assay used: immunoSEQ multiplex PCR; TCRdb lists only in-frame clones, some missing. This sample carries hundreds of thousands of clones, 75% to 85% of them seen once, and the ten largest clones take about 1.3%. There are 15 residues in the CDR3. CDR1 is LGHDT, CDR2 YNNKEL, per germline (reference sequence). V was trimmed by 4 bases and J by 2 bases, leaving 14 bases between them. This receptor was taken from a woman in her 30s with COVID-19, enrolled during active disease. Sequencing used peripheral blood. The chain links TRBV3-1 (or the pseudogene TRBV3-2) to TRBJ1-2, with a possible D match to TRBD1 (6 bases). The CDR3 sequence: CASSPWTVENYGYTF. The CDR3 bases are TGTGCCAGCAGCCCTTGGACAGTGGAGAACTATGGCTACACCTTC.